This T cell receptor (beta chain) came from a study of T cells in Graves' hyperthyroidism and ophthalmopathy. V was pared by 6 bases and J by 0 bases, with 9 bases between. The V gene's germline CDR1 is SGHVS and CDR2 FQNEAQ. The CDR3 runs to 15 residues. This clonotype came up many times. Its target is unknown. The source material, RNA transcripts, was used to amplify TCR beta CDR3 regions. HTBI primers drove first-round RT-PCR of the TCR CDR3. TCRdb re-analysed the multiplex PCR reads in MiXCR, keeping a single row per CDR3 protein. The sample lists roughly 500,000 distinct CDR3 sequences, 40% to 50% seen once, with around 47% in the top ten. Study-wide results and limits: Ophthalmopathy onset followed model prediction by a median approximately 6.2 months.

Uncontrolled infection, other autoimmune disease, pregnancy or lactation barred patients from enrollment. The V and J genes are TRBV7-8 and TRBJ2-6, with a tentative D call TRBD1 (6 bases). Sequenced input: peripheral blood or thyroid tissue (not recorded which). This receptor was identified in an adult woman with Graves' disease, either hyperthyroidism or ophthalmopathy (not recorded which). The CDR3 nucleotides are TGTGCCAGCAGAGAACAGGGCTCTGGGGCCAACGTCCTGACTTTC. Translating gives CASREQGSGANVLTF.